This passage covers 27 T cell receptor beta chains from one sample sequenced in a study of T cells in localized non-small cell lung cancer (dated by TCRdb to about 2020). The library was produced with the immunoSEQ multiplex PCR assay. TCRdb provides this immuneACCESS table in a form limited to in-frame rearrangements. Some clones are lacking; in checked studies, under half of them reflect an unresolved V gene, and why the rest are absent is not known. Within this sample are around 25,000 clones, with around 90% of them counted one time only. The top ten constitute around a fifth of the sample. Sequenced here: peripheral blood, sampled before any cancer treatment. The receptors were sampled from a man aged 35-75 years with stage I squamous cell lung carcinoma.

The gene calls are TRBV19 and TRBJ2-3; 7 bases line up with TRBD2. V dropped 1 base and J dropped 8; count of bases not matched to a gene: 6. Germline V CDR1 and CDR2: LNHDA, SQIVND (reference sequence). The CDR3 extends over 14 amino acids. The chain's CDR3 is CASSIGPSGVTQYF. The CDR3 nucleotides read TGTGCCAGTAGTATAGGACCGAGCGGGGTTACGCAGTATTTT.

V usage is TRBV2 and J usage is TRBJ1-6; D gene ambiguous. The CDR3 consists of 13 residues. The V gene's germline CDR1 is SNHLY and CDR2 FYNNEI. V dropped 7 bases and J dropped 6 bases, with 10 bases sitting between them. CDR3 sequence: CASTGSGNSPLHF. Here the CDR3 DNA reads TGTGCCAGCACAGGCTCGGGTAATTCACCCCTCCACTTT.

The rearrangement uses TRBV27 and TRBJ2-2; 10 bases are a match to TRBD1. This CDR3 contains 16 residues. From germline, CDR1 is MNHEY and CDR2 SMNVEV (reference sequence). V lost 1 base, J lost 7 bases, and 6 bases stayed unmatched. CDR3 DNA sequence: TGTGCCAGCAGTTTATTGGGACAGGGGATACACGGGGAGCTGTTTTTT. This sequence encodes CASSLLGQGIHGELFF.

The chain links TRBV18 to TRBJ2-1; D may match TRBD1 or TRBD2 (5 bases each). Trimming left V 5 bases short and J 10 bases short, with 18 bases between. This CDR3 is 14 amino acids long. Per germline, CDR1 KGHSH and CDR2 LQKENI. The CDR3 region is CASSIPGTRNEQFF. The CDR3 region has the DNA TGTGCCAGCTCAATACCCGGGACGAGGAACGAGCAGTTCTTC.

The J gene is TRBJ2-5, the V gene TRBV4-3; TRBD2 agrees at 11 bases. This CDR3 is built from 16 residues. The J segment lost 1 base and the V segment lost 3 bases, leaving 4 bases of the junction unmatched. Germline V gene lookup returns CDR1 LGHNA and CDR2 YSLEER. DNA of the CDR3: TGCGCCAGCAGCCAGGGACTAGCGGAAACCCAAGAGACCCAGTACTTC. Its protein is CASSQGLAETQETQYF.

V usage is TRBV7-8 and J usage is TRBJ2-2; TRBD2 agrees at 7 bases. The CDR3 consists of 15 residues. J lost 0 bases, V lost 5 bases, and 3 bases had no gene match. The V gene's germline CDR1 is SGHVS and CDR2 FQNEAQ. The CDR3 DNA reads TGTGCCAGCAGCCCGGGGGGTTCGAACACCGGGGAGCTGTTTTTT. Translation gives CASSPGGSNTGELFF.

The sample holds one count of this clone. V gene TRBV2 combines with J gene TRBJ2-7, with D hard to call. Trimming stripped 7 bases from V and 5 bases from J, with 12 bases between. CDR3 size: 12 residues. Germline CDR1 is SNHLY and CDR2 is FYNNEI. The CDR3 bases are TGTGCCAGCATGATTCCTGGGGACGAGCAGTACTTC. The encoded protein is CASMIPGDEQYF.

The J gene is TRBJ1-1, the V gene TRBV9; no reliable D call. The CDR3 is 13 residues long. Trimming stripped 4 bases from V and 2 bases from J, with 9 bases between. CDR1 SGDLS and CDR2 YYNGEE come from the germline V gene. CDR3 nucleotides: TGTGCCAGCAGCCTTCTATCCAACACTGAAGCTTTCTTT. Translated: CASSLLSNTEAFF.

The chain combines TRBV18 with TRBJ1-1; D is unresolved. Trimming removed 3 bases from V and 2 bases from J, with 13 bases in between. The CDR3 totals 15 residues. The germline gives CDR1 KGHSH, CDR2 LQKENI. This CDR3 is CASSPPPAPNTEAFF. The CDR3 DNA sequence: TGTGCCAGCTCACCCCCGCCAGCCCCAAACACTGAAGCTTTCTTT.

This chain uses TRBV4-1 with TRBJ2-3, with 7 bases identical to TRBD1. This CDR3 is 15 amino acids long. The V segment lost 1 base and the J segment 2 bases; nucleotides outside the gene matches: 3. CDR1 is MGHRA, CDR2 YSYEKL, per germline. CDR3 loop: CASSQGQGNTDTQYF. The CDR3 DNA reads as TGCGCCAGCAGCCAAGGACAGGGAAACACAGATACGCAGTATTTT.

The V gene is TRBV5-4, the J gene TRBJ2-2, with TRBD1 matching over 8 bases. The CDR3 is 15 amino acids. Germline loops: CDR1 SGHNT, CDR2 YYREEE (reference sequence). The V segment lost 0 bases and the J segment 4 bases; nucleotides outside the gene matches: 2. The DNA for the CDR3 is TGTGCCAGCAGCTTGGAGGACAGGGCCACCGGGGAGCTGTTTTTT. The encoded protein is CASSLEDRATGELFF.

The rearrangement joins TRBV5-4 to TRBJ1-1; maybe TRBD1 (5 bases). Trimming removed 2 bases at V and 6 bases at J, with 11 bases between. Germline V gene data show CDR1 as SGHNT and CDR2 as YYREEE (reference sequence). The CDR3 is 13 residues long. CDR3: CASSFWGRAEAFF. In DNA form, the CDR3 reads TGTGCCAGCAGCTTTTGGGGCCGCGCTGAAGCTTTCTTT.

The chain couples TRBV19 to TRBJ1-2; a weak D match, TRBD1 (5 bases). The CDR3 length is 14 residues. Trimming took off 3 bases at V and 4 bases at J, with 12 bases between the two ends. CDR1 LNHDA and CDR2 SQIVND come from the germline V gene (reference sequence). CDR3: CASSIAGHGYGYTF. CDR3 in DNA: TGTGCCAGTAGTATTGCAGGACACGGCTATGGCTACACCTTC.

The V and J genes are TRBV28 and TRBJ1-2; D not certain. This CDR3 has 12 amino acids. Trimming stripped 6 bases from V and 8 bases from J, with 13 bases between. Germline V CDR1 and CDR2: MDHEN, SYDVKM. In DNA, the CDR3 is TGTGCCAGCAGCAACAATAGGGAAGGCTACACCTTC. It encodes CASSNNREGYTF.

The chain employs TRBV11-2 and TRBJ2-1, with a weak D call TRBD1 (5 bases). The CDR3 runs to 14 residues. Trimming took 5 bases from V and 3 from J, leaving 11 bases between them. Germline CDR1 reads SGHAT; CDR2 reads FQNNGV. CDR3 in amino acids: CASSEGVGYNEQFF. In DNA, the CDR3 is TGTGCCAGCAGCGAAGGGGTAGGCTACAATGAGCAGTTCTTC.

The chain employs TRBV4-2 and TRBJ2-3, with 11 bases matching TRBD2. The junction had 9 bases not matched to a gene; V was cut back by 1 base and J by 0 bases. The CDR3 runs 19 residues. Germline V CDR1 and CDR2: LGHNA, YNFKEQ. The CDR3 protein is CASSQGLAGGVSSTDTQYF. CDR3 nucleotide sequence: TGTGCCAGCAGCCAAGGGCTAGCGGGGGGCGTCAGTAGCACAGATACGCAGTATTTT.

Regarding this clone: Sequence at one end of the junction differs from germline and may be a read error. The gene calls are TRBV2 and TRBJ1-4, with a weak D call TRBD1 (5 bases). This CDR3 spans 14 amino acids. Germline CDR1 reads SNHLY; CDR2 reads FYNNEI. The chain's CDR3 is CASGDGATNKKLFF. The CDR3 DNA reads as TGTGCCAGCGGGGACGGTGCAACTAATAAAAAACTGTTTTTT.

The chain recombines TRBV13 with TRBJ1-1; D is uncertain. The germline V and J ends were trimmed by 1 base and 6 bases, with 15 bases remaining between them. The CDR3 is 15 residues long. Per germline, CDR1 PRHDT and CDR2 FYEKMQ (reference sequence). The CDR3 DNA is TGTGCCAGCAGCTTAGTTTTCACGAGGGATCCTGAAGCTTTCTTT. Amino acids: CASSLVFTRDPEAFF.

The V and J genes are TRBV28 and TRBJ2-5, with 10 bases lining up with TRBD1. The V segment lost 6 bases and the J segment 5 bases; nucleotides outside the gene matches: 6. There are 14 residues in the CDR3. CDR1 MDHEN and CDR2 SYDVKM come from the germline V gene. Here the CDR3 reads CASSLGQGGETQYF. In DNA form, the CDR3 reads TGTGCCAGCAGCCTAGGACAGGGGGGGGAGACCCAGTACTTC.

The chain uses TRBV2 and TRBJ1-6; TRBD1 aligns across 8 bases. After removal of 7 bases from V and 10 bases from J, the junction contained 9 bases not matched to a gene. CDR1 is SNHLY, CDR2 FYNNEI, per germline. The length of the CDR3 is 14 residues. The CDR3 DNA reads as TGTGCCAGCACCACGGTGGACAGGGCCTCACCCCTCCACTTT. It encodes CASTTVDRASPLHF.

This clone was recorded a few times. The chain recombines TRBV30 with TRBJ1-5; 7 bases are a match to TRBD1. CDR1 and CDR2 (germline): GTSNPN, SVGIG (reference sequence). After removal of 1 base from V and 7 bases from J, the junction contained 7 bases not matched to a gene. This CDR3 spans 14 amino acids. The CDR3: CAWSEGQQTQPQHF. The CDR3 DNA reads TGTGCCTGGAGTGAGGGACAGCAAACCCAGCCCCAGCATTTT.

V and J are TRBV5-1 and TRBJ1-6, with D possibly TRBD1 on 6 matching bases. Between the trimmed V and J ends, which lost 0 bases and 9 bases, there was a span of 10 bases. Germline V gene sequence: CDR1 SGHRS, CDR2 YFSETQ. This CDR3 contains 14 residues. The CDR3 sequence is CASSLDGGGSPLHF. The CDR3 DNA reads as TGCGCCAGCAGCTTGGATGGGGGCGGTTCACCCCTCCACTTT.

The chain uses TRBV5-6 and TRBJ1-2; D gene unclear. This CDR3 has 14 residues. Looked up from germline, CDR1 is SGHDT and CDR2 is YYEEEE. V was shortened by 0 bases and J by 1 base, with 7 bases between the two germline ends. The CDR3 bases are TGTGCCAGCAGCTTGGGGACGGATAACTATGGCTACACCTTC. Its protein is CASSLGTDNYGYTF.

The rearrangement links TRBV6-1 to TRBJ1-2; D is unresolved. The germline V gene encodes CDR1 MNHNS and CDR2 SASEGT. The CDR3 runs 11 residues. V dropped 6 bases and J dropped 4 bases, with 6 bases sitting between them. This CDR3 reads CASRGIYGYTF. The CDR3 nucleotides read TGTGCCAGCAGGGGAATCTATGGCTACACCTTC.

Only one count was recorded for this clone. The V gene is TRBV4-2, the J gene TRBJ1-1; D is unresolved. This CDR3 is built from 13 residues. Per germline, CDR1 LGHNA and CDR2 YNFKEQ. Between the trimmed V and J ends, which lost 4 bases and 3 bases, there was a span of 9 bases. CDR3 nucleotide sequence: TGTGCCAGCAGCCCTAGAATTGACACTGAAGCTTTCTTT. It translates to CASSPRIDTEAFF.

The chain has TRBV6-5 and TRBJ1-1; D may be TRBD1 (5 bases). CDR3 size: 12 residues. CDR1 and CDR2 from the germline V gene are MNHEY and SVGAGI. Trimming stripped 6 bases from V and 4 bases from J, with 9 bases between. The CDR3 DNA follows: TGTGCCAGCAGATCAGGGTCCACTGAAGCTTTCTTT. It yields the protein CASRSGSTEAFF.

The chain has TRBV6-6 and TRBJ2-5, with TRBD2 matching over 10 bases. The CDR3 spans 14 residues. Per the germline V gene, CDR1 is MNHNY and CDR2 is SVGAGI (reference sequence). The trim removed 6 bases at V and 4 bases at J, leaving 5 bases unmatched. CDR3 amino acids: CASRRLAGVETQYF. The CDR3 DNA reads TGTGCCAGCAGGAGGCTAGCGGGGGTAGAGACCCAGTACTTC.